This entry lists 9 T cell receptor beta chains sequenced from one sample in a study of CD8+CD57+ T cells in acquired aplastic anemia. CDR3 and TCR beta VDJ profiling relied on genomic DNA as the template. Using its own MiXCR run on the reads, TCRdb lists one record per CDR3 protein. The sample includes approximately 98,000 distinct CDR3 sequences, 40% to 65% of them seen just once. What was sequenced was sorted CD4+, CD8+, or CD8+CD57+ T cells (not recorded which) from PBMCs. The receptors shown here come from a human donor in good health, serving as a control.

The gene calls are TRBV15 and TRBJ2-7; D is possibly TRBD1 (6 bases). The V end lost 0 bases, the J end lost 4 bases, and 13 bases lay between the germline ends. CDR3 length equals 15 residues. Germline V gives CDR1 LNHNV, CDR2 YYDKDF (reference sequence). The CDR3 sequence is CATSRDRGQGYEQYF. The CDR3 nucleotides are TGTGCCACCAGCAGAGATAGGGGTCAGGGGTACGAGCAGTACTTC. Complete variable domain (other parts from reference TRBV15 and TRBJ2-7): DAMVIQNPRYQVTQFGKPVTLSCSQTLNHNVMYWYQQKSSQAPKLLFHYYDKDFNNEADTPDNFQSRRPNTSFCFLDIRSPGLGDTAMYLCATSRDRGQGYEQYFGPGTRLTVT.

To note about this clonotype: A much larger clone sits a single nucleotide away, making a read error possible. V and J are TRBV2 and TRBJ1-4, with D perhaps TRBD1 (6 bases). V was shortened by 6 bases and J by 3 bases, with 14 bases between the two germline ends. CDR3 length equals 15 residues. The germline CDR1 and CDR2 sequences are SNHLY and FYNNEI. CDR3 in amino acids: CASSSYRVPNEKLFF. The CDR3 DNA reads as TGTGCCAGCAGCTCATACAGGGTCCCTAATGAAAAACTGTTTTTT. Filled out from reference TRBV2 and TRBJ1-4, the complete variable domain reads EPEVTQTPSHQVTQMGQEVILRCVPISNHLYFYWYRQILGQKVEFLVSFYNNEISEKSEIFDDQFSVERPDGSNFTLKIRSTKLEDSAMYFCASSSYRVPNEKLFFGSGTQLSVL.

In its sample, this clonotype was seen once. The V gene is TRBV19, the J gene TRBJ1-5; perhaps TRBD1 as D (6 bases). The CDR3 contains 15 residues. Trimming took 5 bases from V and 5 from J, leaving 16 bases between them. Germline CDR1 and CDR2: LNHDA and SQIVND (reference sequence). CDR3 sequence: CASSLGAQDYQPQHF. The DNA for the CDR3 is TGTGCCAGTAGTTTGGGGGCGCAGGATTATCAGCCCCAGCATTTT.

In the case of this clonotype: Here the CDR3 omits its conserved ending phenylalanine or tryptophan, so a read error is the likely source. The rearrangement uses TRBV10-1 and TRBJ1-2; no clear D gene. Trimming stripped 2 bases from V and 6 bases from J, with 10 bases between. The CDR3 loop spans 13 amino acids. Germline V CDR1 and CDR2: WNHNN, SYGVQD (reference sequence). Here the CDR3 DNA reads TGCGCCAGCAGTGAGGCAGAGACCAATGGCTACACCTCC. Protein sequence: CASSEAETNGYTS.

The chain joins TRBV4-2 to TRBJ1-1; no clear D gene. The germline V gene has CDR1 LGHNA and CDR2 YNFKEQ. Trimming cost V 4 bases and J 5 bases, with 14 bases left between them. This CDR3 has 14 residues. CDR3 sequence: CASSPAGMGTEAFF. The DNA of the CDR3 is TGTGCCAGCAGCCCCGCAGGAATGGGGACTGAAGCTTTCTTT.

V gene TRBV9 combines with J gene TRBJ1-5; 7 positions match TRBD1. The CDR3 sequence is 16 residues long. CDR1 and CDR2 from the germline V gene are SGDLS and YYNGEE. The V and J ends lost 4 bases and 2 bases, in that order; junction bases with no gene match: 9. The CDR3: CASSSGGDSRNQPQHF. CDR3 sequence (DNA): TGTGCCAGCAGCTCAGGGGGGGACAGCCGCAATCAGCCCCAGCATTTT.

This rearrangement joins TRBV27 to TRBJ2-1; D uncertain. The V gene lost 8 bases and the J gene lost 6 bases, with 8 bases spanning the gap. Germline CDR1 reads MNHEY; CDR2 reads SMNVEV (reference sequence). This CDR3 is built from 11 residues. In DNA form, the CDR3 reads TGTGCCAGCCGTACCCGCAATGAGCAGTTCTTC. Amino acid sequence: CASRTRNEQFF.

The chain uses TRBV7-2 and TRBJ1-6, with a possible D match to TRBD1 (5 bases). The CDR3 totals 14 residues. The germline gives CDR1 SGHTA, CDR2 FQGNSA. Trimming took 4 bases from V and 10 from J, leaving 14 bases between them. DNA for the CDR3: TGTGCCAGCAGCTGGTCAGGGAGGAACTCACCCCTCCACTTT. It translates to CASSWSGRNSPLHF.

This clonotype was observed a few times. In DNA form, the CDR3 reads TGTGCCAGCAGCCAAGAAGCAGCTACTAGCACAGATACGCAGTATTTT. It codes for CASSQEAATSTDTQYF. J is TRBJ2-3 and V is TRBV3-1; no clear D gene. CDR1 and CDR2 (germline): LGHDT, YNNKEL (reference sequence). This CDR3 region has 16 residues. Trimming cost V 0 bases and J 0 bases, with 10 bases left between them.